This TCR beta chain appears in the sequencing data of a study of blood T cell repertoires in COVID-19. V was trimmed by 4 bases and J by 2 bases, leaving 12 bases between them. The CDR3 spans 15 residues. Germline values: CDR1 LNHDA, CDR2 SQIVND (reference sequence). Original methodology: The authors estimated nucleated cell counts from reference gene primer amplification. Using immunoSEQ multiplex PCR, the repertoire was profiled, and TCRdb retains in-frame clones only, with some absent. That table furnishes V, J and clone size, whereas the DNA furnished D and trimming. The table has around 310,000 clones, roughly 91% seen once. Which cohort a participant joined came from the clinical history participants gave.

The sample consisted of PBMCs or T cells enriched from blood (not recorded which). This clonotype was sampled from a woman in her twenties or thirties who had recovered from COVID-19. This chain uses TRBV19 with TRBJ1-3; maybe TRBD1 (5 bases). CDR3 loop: CASSRKGLTGNTIYF. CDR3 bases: TGTGCCAGTAGTAGGAAGGGGCTTACTGGAAACACCATATATTTT.